The present T cell receptor (beta chain) was sequenced within a study of Ad26.COV2.S vaccination and SARS-CoV-2 variants. As for the study in general: Donor joined the COV1001 Ad26.COV2.S trial arm. Study-wide findings and caveats: Using TCR breadth and depth analyses may have led to underestimated total T cell responses. Vaccine and placebo recipients had comparable breadth of non-spike TCRs.

The treatment denotes: about 20 received Ad26.COV2.S at low or high dose, single or two shots; several received placebo; per-sample allocation not given. Sampling happened 63 days after the first vaccine or placebo injection. As for this clone: Its target is unknown.

The V gene end was trimmed by 1 base and the J gene end by 5 bases; junction bases not matched to a gene: 8. The CDR3 is 15 amino acids. Looked up from germline, CDR1 is SGDLS and CDR2 is YYNGEE. Sequencing was performed with immunoSEQ multiplex PCR; in TCRdb, only in-frame clones are kept and a portion is missing. The sample holds around 370,000 clones, 70% to 90% seen once. This specimen was peripheral blood, taken in a trial of Ad26.COV2.S vaccine versus placebo. The source of this sequence is a person aged 18-65 years who received the Ad26.COV2.S COVID-19 vaccine or a placebo. V gene TRBV9 combines with J gene TRBJ2-7, with 8 bases lining up with TRBD1. The CDR3 DNA reads TGTGCCAGCAGCGTAATGGGAACAGGGGGAGACGAGCAGTACTTC. Amino acids: CASSVMGTGGDEQYF.